This TCR beta chain originates from a study of response to subunit inactivated influenza vaccine. The CDR3 length is 13 residues. V gave up 0 bases and J gave up 7 bases, with 7 bases separating them. The germline gives CDR1 LGHNA, CDR2 YNFKEQ. This clonotype was seen only a few times. TCRdb reanalysed the RT-PCR reads using MiXCR and keeps one entry per CDR3 protein. Among 150,000 to 200,000 distinct CDR3 sequences listed, approximately 12% were seen once. The sample also formed part of further work on T cells expressing NK-cell markers. That source adds: UMI-tagged 5'RACE template switching yielded the TCR beta cDNA. In sorted CD3+CD56+NKG2C+, CD3+CD56+NKG2C- and CD3+CD56-NKG2C+ T cells, TCR beta repertoires were obtained. HCMV seropositivity marked most of the eight sequenced donors; one was seronegative. Of the CD8+ T cell pool in about 6 donors, roughly 1.0-8% was accounted for by dominant NKG2C+ clonotypes. The study found these clonotypes also leading the CD3+CD56-NKG2C+ fraction in a few donors.

The TCR originated in a man aged 50-59 years who received an inactivated influenza vaccine. The source was CD8+ T cells sorted from PBMCs, collected approximately 13 days after vaccination. V is TRBV4-2 and J is TRBJ2-1; D uncertain. CDR3 coding DNA: TGTGCCAGCAGCCAAGATAAGGATAATGAGCAGTTCTTC. Translated, it gives CASSQDKDNEQFF.